These 19 T cell receptor beta chains originate from one sample sequenced in a study of blood T cells in healthy people across ages. Through a sample-barcoded 5' primer and a J-beta primer mix, a second PCR was run for about 6 to 12 cycles. TCRdb re-called the 5' RACE reads through MiXCR, storing one row per CDR3 protein. The data contain roughly 860,000 distinct CDR3 sequences, approximately 59% of them seen just once; the ten biggest clones take up around a quarter. Material: blood. The source is a man aged 30 to 45 in good health.

This clonotype was found many times. A junction end diverges from the germline sequence, so it may reflect a read error. The V gene is TRBV5-1, the J gene TRBJ2-1; D is unclear. The V gene's germline CDR1 is SGHRS and CDR2 YFSETQ. The CDR3 has 12 amino acids. CDR3 sequence: CASSLSYNEQFF. In nucleotides, the CDR3 is TGTGCCAGCAGCTTATCTTACAATGAGCAGTTCTTC.

The chain links TRBV28 to TRBJ2-7; the match to TRBD1 covers 8 bases. V dropped 5 bases and J dropped 2; count of bases not matched to a gene: 5. CDR3 length equals 14 residues. Germline V gives CDR1 MDHEN, CDR2 SYDVKM. DNA for the CDR3: TGTGCCAGCAGTCCGGACAGGGCAGCCTACGAGCAGTACTTC. It yields the protein CASSPDRAAYEQYF.

With respect to this clonotype: At one of its ends the junction is not consistent with the germline gene, which may arise from a read error. This sequence joins TRBV12-3 or TRBV12-4 and TRBJ2-3, with TRBD1 identical over 8 bases. The CDR3 spans 18 residues. CDR3 nucleotide sequence: TGTGCCGGCAGTTTACCGGACAGGGAACAATACCGCACAGATACGCAGTATTTT. It is translated as CAGSLPDREQYRTDTQYF.

This clonotype appeared once. The V and J genes are TRBV7-3 and TRBJ2-1, with TRBD2 as a possible D gene (5 bases). The germline V and J ends were trimmed by 1 base and 0 bases, with 7 bases remaining between them. CDR3 size: 15 residues. The germline V gene encodes CDR1 SGHTA and CDR2 FQGTGA. This CDR3 is CASSLNEGSYNEQFF. Written as DNA, the CDR3 is TGTGCCAGCAGCTTAAATGAGGGCTCCTACAATGAGCAGTTCTTC.

The rearrangement uses TRBV6-2 or TRBV6-3 and TRBJ1-5; TRBD1 is a possible D gene (5 bases). The germline V and J ends were trimmed by 2 bases and 6 bases, with 17 bases remaining between them. The CDR3 is 16 amino acids. Per the germline V gene, CDR1 is MNHEY and CDR2 is SVGEGT. In DNA form, the CDR3 reads TGTGCCAGCAGTTACCCCGACAGATTCCCATTTCAGCCCCAGCATTTT. Protein sequence: CASSYPDRFPFQPQHF.

This clonotype was seen more than once but under ten times. This chain links TRBV4-3 with TRBJ2-1, with TRBD2 as a possible D gene (5 bases). The germline V and J ends were trimmed by 1 base and 9 bases, with 10 bases remaining between them. Germline loops: CDR1 LGHNA, CDR2 YSLEER. CDR3 length equals 13 residues. The CDR3 region is CASSQGGYGEQFF. Written as DNA, the CDR3 is TGCGCCAGCAGCCAAGGAGGGTATGGTGAGCAGTTCTTC.

The gene calls are TRBV20-1 and TRBJ2-5; 10 bases line up with TRBD1. CDR3 size: 13 residues. From germline, CDR1 is DFQATT and CDR2 SNEGSKA (reference sequence). V shed 6 bases and J 5 bases; nucleotides not matched to a gene: 6. CDR3 nucleotide sequence: TGCAGTGCACACGACAGGGGGCGGGAGACCCAGTACTTC. Translation gives CSAHDRGRETQYF.

V and J are TRBV15 and TRBJ1-2; TRBD1 aligns across 8 bases. The junction had 4 bases not matched to a gene; V was cut back by 5 bases and J by 5 bases. Germline V gene lookup returns CDR1 LNHNV and CDR2 YYDKDF (reference sequence). The CDR3 extends over 13 amino acids. The CDR3 spells CATSRGQDYGYTF. The CDR3 bases are TGTGCCACCAGCCGGGGACAGGATTATGGCTACACCTTC.

The chain combines TRBV29-1 with TRBJ2-5; maybe TRBD1 (5 bases). Deletions cut 4 bases from V and 3 bases from J, with 12 bases between. The CDR3 has 13 amino acids. Germline CDR1 reads SQVTM; CDR2 reads ANQGSEA. For the CDR3, the DNA is TGCAGCGTTGTGACAGCACTTAAAGAGACCCAGTACTTC. Translation gives CSVVTALKETQYF.

In its sample, this clonotype was seen a few times. The chain combines TRBV5-1 with TRBJ2-1; 8 positions agree with TRBD2. Germline-derived CDR1 and CDR2 are SGHRS and YFSETQ. The CDR3 consists of 16 residues. With 4 bases clipped from V and 6 bases from J, the junction kept 12 bases outside the gene matches. CDR3 loop: CASSPFQRGNFNEQFF. Written as DNA, the CDR3 is TGCGCCAGCAGCCCGTTTCAGCGGGGGAATTTCAATGAGCAGTTCTTC.

J is TRBJ1-2 and V is TRBV7-9; TRBD1 matches 7 bases. Germline trimming cut 7 bases from V and 3 bases from J; bases unmatched to any gene: 8. Germline CDR1 reads SEHNR; CDR2 reads FQNEAQ (reference sequence). The CDR3 length is 14 residues. CDR3 nucleotides: TGTGCCAGCATCCAAATCGACAGGGACTATGGCTACACCTTC. Translating it yields CASIQIDRDYGYTF.

This clonotype appeared once. J is TRBJ2-5 and V is TRBV27, with unresolved D. Germline values: CDR1 MNHEY, CDR2 SMNVEV (reference sequence). This CDR3 is 15 amino acids long. Trimming took 5 bases from V and 5 from J, leaving 18 bases between them. CDR3 sequence reads: CASSPGRLQRETQYF. The CDR3 DNA reads as TGTGCCAGCAGTCCAGGACGTCTACAAAGGGAGACCCAGTACTTC.

This clonotype came up once. The rearrangement uses TRBV7-8 and TRBJ2-5; D is perhaps TRBD1 (6 bases). The closer fit of TRBJ2-7 to the DNA end suggests the J call may be wrong. The CDR3 covers 14 residues. Germline V gives CDR1 SGHVS, CDR2 FQNEAQ. CDR3 residues: CASSQGGITYEQYF. The DNA of the CDR3 is TGTGCCAGCAGCCAAGGGGGTATAACCTACGAGCAGTACTTC.

This chain joins TRBV27 and TRBJ1-1, with 8 positions matching TRBD1. The CDR3 length is 17 residues. CDR1 and CDR2 from the germline V gene are MNHEY and SMNVEV (reference sequence). Unmatched junction bases numbered 19, after V lost 6 bases and J lost 7 bases. Here the CDR3 reads CASRELAPSRGQVEAFF. The CDR3 nucleotides read TGTGCCAGCAGGGAGTTGGCTCCATCCAGGGGGCAGGTTGAAGCTTTCTTT.

The chain employs TRBV15 and TRBJ2-5; D is ambiguous. Trimming took 0 bases from V and 2 from J, leaving 10 bases between them. CDR1 and CDR2 (germline): LNHNV, YYDKDF (reference sequence). This CDR3 comprises 15 residues. CDR3 sequence: CATSRERSPQETQYF. Here the CDR3 DNA reads TGTGCCACCAGCAGAGAGAGGAGTCCGCAAGAGACCCAGTACTTC.

The V and J genes are TRBV24-1 and TRBJ2-1, with a weak D call TRBD2 (6 bases). Trimming left V 3 bases short and J 4 bases short, with 18 bases between. This CDR3 is 17 amino acids long. Germline V CDR1 and CDR2: KGHDR, SFDVKD. DNA of the CDR3: TGTGCCACCAGTGATGTACAGCCCAGTGGAGGGTACAATGAGCAGTTCTTC. Its translation is CATSDVQPSGGYNEQFF.

The chain combines TRBV11-1 with TRBJ2-7; D gene unclear. The CDR3 spans 13 residues. CDR1 is SGHAT, CDR2 FQDESV, per germline (reference sequence). V lost 3 bases and J 5 bases, leaving 11 bases between the germline ends. Here the CDR3 reads CASSFGLDNEQYF. DNA for the CDR3: TGTGCCAGCAGCTTCGGCCTTGACAACGAGCAGTACTTC.

Details on this clonotype: Germline is not matched at one junction end, which may reflect a read error. The chain uses TRBV28 and TRBJ2-1, with D possibly being TRBD1 (6 bases). Germline CDR1 and CDR2: MDHEN and SYDVKM. This CDR3 contains 14 residues. The CDR3 DNA sequence: TGCGCCAGCAGAATACAGATGGAAGGGGGTGAGCAGTTCTTC. The encoded protein is CASRIQMEGGEQFF.

This chain links TRBV20-1 with TRBJ2-3, with 8 nucleotides matching TRBD2. V shed 2 bases and J 4 bases; nucleotides not matched to a gene: 11. Germline CDR1 reads DFQATT; CDR2 reads SNEGSKA (reference sequence). The CDR3 sequence is 16 residues long. The CDR3 is CSARTSGGSWADTQYF. The CDR3 region has the DNA TGCAGTGCTAGAACCAGCGGGGGATCGTGGGCAGATACGCAGTATTTT.